The 6 T cell receptor beta chains below all came from one sample that was sequenced in a study of shared clonotypes between healthy human individuals (dated by TCRdb to 2020 to 2022). Receptor amplification or capture employed the immunoSEQ multiplex PCR assay. Sourced from immuneACCESS, this table was stored by TCRdb with only in-frame sequences that have V and J called. A share of the clones is absent; for the studies checked, an unresolved V gene accounts for under half, and the remainder has no known explanation. This sample gives hundreds of thousands of clones in total; around 72% of them show up just once. The ten largest make up 1.7% of the sample. Sequencing was carried out using memory CD4+ T cells sorted from blood. The cell subset or site label here, explained by the study, means: CD45RA-negative fraction. Receptors originate from a woman in her 30s in good health.

This clone was recorded a few times. The chain has TRBV27 and TRBJ2-7; 11 bases match TRBD2. CDR3 length equals 15 residues. Trimming removed 5 bases from V and 6 bases from J; junction bases left unmatched: 9. Germline V CDR1 and CDR2: MNHEY, SMNVEV (reference sequence). The CDR3 spells CASSPRLAGSSEQYF. The CDR3, as DNA: TGTGCCAGCAGTCCAAGACTAGCGGGATCTTCCGAGCAGTACTTC.

This clone has a count of ten or more. In DNA form, the CDR3 reads TGTGCCAGCAGTGACAGGGGGAACACTGAAGCTTTCTTT. The encoded protein is CASSDRGNTEAFF. The chain has TRBV2 and TRBJ1-1; tentative D call: TRBD1 (6 bases). CDR3 length: 13 amino acids. CDR1 is SNHLY and CDR2 is FYNNEI in the germline V gene. V was pared by 3 bases and J by 1 base, with 6 bases between.

The sample holds a few counts of this clone. The chain has TRBV5-1 and TRBJ2-3, with D perhaps TRBD1 (6 bases). The CDR3 consists of 16 residues. CDR1 is SGHRS and CDR2 is YFSETQ in the germline V gene. Trimming shortened V by 3 bases and J by 2 bases, and 16 bases separated the two germline ends. The CDR3: CASSSESRGPTDTQYF. DNA of the CDR3: TGCGCCAGCAGCTCGGAGAGCAGGGGCCCCACAGATACGCAGTATTTT.

V and J are TRBV20-1 and TRBJ2-5, with a tentative D call TRBD2 (5 bases). The better agreement between TRBJ2-7 and the DNA end casts doubt on the J call. CDR1 is DFQATT, CDR2 SNEGSKA, per germline (reference sequence). The CDR3 loop spans 11 amino acids. The CDR3 DNA reads TGCAGTGCTAGCGGGGAGAGCGAGCAGTACTTC. It codes for CSASGESEQYF.

This chain connects TRBV11-2 to TRBJ2-3, with 7 bases identical to TRBD2. There are 15 residues in the CDR3. Unmatched junction bases numbered 11, after V lost 5 bases and J lost 6 bases. Germline-derived CDR1 and CDR2 are SGHAT and FQNNGV. In nucleotides, the CDR3 is TGTGCCAGCAGCACAAGTCCCCTAGCGGAGGATACGCAGTATTTT. Protein: CASSTSPLAEDTQYF.

V usage is TRBV2 and J usage is TRBJ2-5; a weak D match, TRBD1 (6 bases). V lost 6 bases, J lost 5 bases, and 16 bases lay in between. CDR1 is SNHLY and CDR2 is FYNNEI in the germline V gene. The CDR3 is made up of 14 amino acids. For the CDR3, the DNA is TGTGCCAGCAGGCAACAGGGTTTTCGGGAGACCCAGTACTTC. Encoded protein: CASRQQGFRETQYF.